This TCR beta chain was found in a study of blood T cell repertoires in COVID-19. Study in general: Acute-phase and convalescent COVID-19 samples originated in the United States, Italy and Spain.

In germline, CDR1 is SGDLS, CDR2 YYNGEE. The length of the CDR3 is 13 residues. V shed 4 bases and J shed 0 bases, with 5 bases lying between them. In the authors' methods: Estimation of nucleated cell counts relied on the amplification of reference gene primers. Libraries were prepared by immunoSEQ multiplex PCR; TCRdb keeps only in-frame clonotypes and omits some of them. That table is the source of V, J and clone size, and D and trimming were worked out from the DNA. Of some 190,000 clones detected, 84% appear once; the ten largest clones hold roughly 4.6%. Sequenced: peripheral blood. This receptor was taken from a woman in her seventies with active or convalescent COVID-19. The chain recombines TRBV9 with TRBJ1-3, with D hard to call. The CDR3 protein is CASSPNSGNTIYF. DNA for the CDR3: TGTGCCAGCAGCCCCAACTCTGGAAACACCATATATTTT.